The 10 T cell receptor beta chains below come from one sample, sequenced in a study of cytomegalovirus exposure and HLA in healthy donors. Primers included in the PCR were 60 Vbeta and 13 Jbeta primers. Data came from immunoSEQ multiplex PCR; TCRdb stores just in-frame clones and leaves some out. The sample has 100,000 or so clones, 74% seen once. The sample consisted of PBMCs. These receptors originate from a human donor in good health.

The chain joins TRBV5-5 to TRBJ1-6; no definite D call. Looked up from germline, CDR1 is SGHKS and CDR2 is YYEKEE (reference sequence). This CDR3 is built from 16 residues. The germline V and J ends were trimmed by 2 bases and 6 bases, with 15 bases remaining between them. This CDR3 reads CASSLGGGRGNSPLHF. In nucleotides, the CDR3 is TGTGCCAGCAGCTTAGGTGGCGGCAGAGGTAATTCACCCCTCCACTTT.

CDR3 residues: CASSQVAYEQYF. The CDR3 nucleotides read TGTGCCAGCAGCCAAGTAGCCTACGAGCAGTACTTC. The chain links TRBV14 to TRBJ2-7; D uncertain. Looked up from germline, CDR1 is SGHDN and CDR2 is FVKESK. CDR3 size: 12 residues. Trimming removed 1 base from V and 2 bases from J, with 3 bases in between.

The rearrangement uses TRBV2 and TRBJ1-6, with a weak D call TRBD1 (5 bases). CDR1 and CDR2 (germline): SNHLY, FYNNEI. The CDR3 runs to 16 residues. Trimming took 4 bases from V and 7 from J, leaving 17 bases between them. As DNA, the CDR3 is TGTGCCAGCAGTGCCAAGGGGTCGGCTATAAATTCACCCCTCCACTTT. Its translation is CASSAKGSAINSPLHF.

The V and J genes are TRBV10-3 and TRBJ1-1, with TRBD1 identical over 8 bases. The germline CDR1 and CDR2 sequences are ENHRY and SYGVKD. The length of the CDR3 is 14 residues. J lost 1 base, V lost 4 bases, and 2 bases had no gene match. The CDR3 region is CAISADRGNTEAFF. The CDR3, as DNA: TGTGCCATCAGTGCCGACAGGGGGAACACTGAAGCTTTCTTT.

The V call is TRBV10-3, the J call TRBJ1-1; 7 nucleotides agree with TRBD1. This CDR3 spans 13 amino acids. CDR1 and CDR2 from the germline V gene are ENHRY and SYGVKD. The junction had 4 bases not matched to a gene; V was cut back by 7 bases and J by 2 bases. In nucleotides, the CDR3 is TGTGCCATCAAGAGGGGGCTAAACACTGAAGCTTTCTTT. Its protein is CAIKRGLNTEAFF.

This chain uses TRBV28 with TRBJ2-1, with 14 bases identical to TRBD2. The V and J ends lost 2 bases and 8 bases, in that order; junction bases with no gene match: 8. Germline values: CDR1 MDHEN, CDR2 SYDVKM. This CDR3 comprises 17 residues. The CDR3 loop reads CASSLGGLAGVSDEQFF. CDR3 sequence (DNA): TGTGCCAGCAGTTTAGGGGGACTAGCGGGAGTTAGCGATGAGCAGTTCTTC.

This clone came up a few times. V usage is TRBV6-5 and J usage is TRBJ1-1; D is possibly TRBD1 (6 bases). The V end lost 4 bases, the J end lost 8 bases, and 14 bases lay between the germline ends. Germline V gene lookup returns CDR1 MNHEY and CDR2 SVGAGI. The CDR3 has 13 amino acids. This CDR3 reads CASSSGVGPEAFF. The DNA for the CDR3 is TGTGCCAGCAGTTCAGGGGTTGGGCCCGAAGCTTTCTTT.

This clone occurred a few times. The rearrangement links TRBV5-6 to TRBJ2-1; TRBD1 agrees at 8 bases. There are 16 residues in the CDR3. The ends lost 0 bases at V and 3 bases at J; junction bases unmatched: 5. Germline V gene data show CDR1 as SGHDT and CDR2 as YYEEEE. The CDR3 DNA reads TGTGCCAGCAGCTTGGAACGGACAGGGATCTACAATGAGCAGTTCTTC. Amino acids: CASSLERTGIYNEQFF.

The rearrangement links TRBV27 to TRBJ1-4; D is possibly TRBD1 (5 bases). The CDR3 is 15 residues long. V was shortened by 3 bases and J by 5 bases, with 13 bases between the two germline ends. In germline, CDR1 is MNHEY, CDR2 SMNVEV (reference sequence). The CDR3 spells CASSLWVGANEKLFF. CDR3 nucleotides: TGTGCCAGCAGTTTGTGGGTAGGGGCCAATGAAAAACTGTTTTTT.

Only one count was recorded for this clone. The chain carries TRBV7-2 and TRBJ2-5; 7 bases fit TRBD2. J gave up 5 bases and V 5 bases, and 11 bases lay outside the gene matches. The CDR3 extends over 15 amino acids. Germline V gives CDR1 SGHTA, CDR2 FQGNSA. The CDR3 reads CASSLPSWEGETQYF. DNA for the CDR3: TGTGCCAGCAGCCTCCCATCATGGGAGGGGGAGACCCAGTACTTC. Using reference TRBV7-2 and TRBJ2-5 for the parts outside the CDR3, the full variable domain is GAGVSQSPSNKVTEKGKDVELRCDPISGHTALYWYRQSLGQGLEFLIYFQGNSAPDKSGLPSDRFSAERTGGSVSTLTIQRTQQEDSAVYLCASSLPSWEGETQYFGPGTRLLVL.